The rows below give T cell receptor beta chains drawn from one sample of a study of blood T cells in healthy people across ages. TCRdb used MiXCR to reprocess the 5' RACE reads, holding one entry per CDR3 protein. Found here are under 2 million distinct CDR3 sequences, roughly 32% of them singletons; the top ten hold approximately 11%. Input material: blood. Every receptor here comes from a woman aged 25 to 39 in good health. The CDR3 runs from the conserved cysteine through the conserved F or W. A D gene is named only where the DNA matches it firmly. Size tells how often a clone was seen (once, few, many) or the class of an expanded clone, and some rows leave it out.

>TRBJ2-7|-|-|TRBV10-2|13
CASSGLRSYEQYF
TGCGCCAGCAGTGGTCTACGATCCTACGAGCAGTACTTC
>TRBJ2-7|few|-|TRBV10-3|12
CAISARGHEQYF
TGTGCCATCAGCGCGAGGGGCCACGAGCAGTACTTC
>TRBJ2-7|-|-|TRBV4-1|16
CASGDTPTQISYEQYF
TGCGCCAGCGGCGATACCCCGACACAGATCTCCTACGAGCAGTACTTC
>TRBJ2-1|few|-|TRBV6-5|16
CASSYGRSGSYNEQFF
TGTGCCAGCAGTTACGGGCGGAGCGGTTCCTACAATGAGCAGTTCTTC
>TRBJ2-1|few|TRBD2|TRBV3-1|18
CASSPTPGAGGPYNEQFF
TGTGCCAGCAGCCCGACCCCGGGGGCGGGAGGACCCTACAATGAGCAGTTCTTC
>TRBJ2-3|-|TRBD1|TRBV28|15
CATRGQGRSADTQYF
TGTGCCACCCGGGGACAGGGGCGGAGCGCAGATACGCAGTATTTT
>TRBJ2-3|-|-|TRBV29-1|13
CSAESGGVYTQYF
TGCAGCGCAGAAAGTGGGGGCGTGTATACGCAGTATTTT
>TRBJ2-1|-|TRBD2|TRBV13|14
CASSQSRGDVEQFF
TGTGCCAGCAGCCAATCCCGGGGGGATGTAGAGCAGTTCTTC
>TRBJ1-1|few|-|TRBV7-2|14
CASSLRWVETEAFF
TGTGCCAGCAGCTTGAGGTGGGTGGAGACTGAAGCTTTCTTT
>TRBJ1-2|-|TRBD1|TRBV6-2/TRBV6-3|14
CASSTPGQSYGYTF
TGTGCCAGCAGTACCCCGGGACAGTCTTATGGCTACACCTTC
>TRBJ1-2|-|-|TRBV7-7|16
CASSSKGPSKGWGYTF
TGTGCCAGCAGCTCGAAAGGCCCGTCAAAGGGTTGGGGCTACACCTTC
>TRBJ1-2|few|-|TRBV4-1|16
CASSQEPHNRDRGYTF
TGCGCCAGCAGCCAAGAACCCCATAACAGGGATCGTGGCTACACCTTC
>TRBJ2-7|-|TRBD2|TRBV9|15
CASSLAGGQLYEQYF
TGTGCCAGCAGCTTAGCGGGGGGCCAACTCTACGAGCAGTACTTC
>TRBJ2-5|-|TRBD2|TRBV20-1|18
CSAGAGASGRGGQETQYF
TGCAGTGCTGGGGCCGGGGCTAGCGGGAGAGGAGGCCAAGAGACCCAGTACTTC
>TRBJ2-5|-|TRBD2|TRBV4-2|15
CASSKASGGPPAQYF
TGTGCCAGCAGCAAAGCTAGCGGGGGCCCTCCGGCCCAGTACTTC
>TRBJ2-5|many|-|TRBV25-1|16
CASSEYGQLYQETQYF
TGTGCCAGCAGTGAATACGGACAGTTGTACCAAGAGACCCAGTACTTC
>TRBJ2-7|few|-|TRBV20-1|14
CSARGGPSSNEQYF
TGCAGTGCTAGGGGGGGGCCTTCTTCCAACGAGCAGTACTTC
>TRBJ1-1|-|-|TRBV6-1|15
CASRGGTLRDTEAFF
TGTGCCAGCAGGGGGGGGACCCTTAGGGACACTGAAGCTTTCTTT
>TRBJ1-1|-|-|TRBV29-1|12
CSVLGLNTEAFF
TGCAGCGTTTTGGGCCTGAACACTGAAGCTTTCTTT
>TRBJ2-3|many|TRBD2|TRBV7-2|18
CASSLVGTSGSAADTQYF
TGTGCCAGCAGCTTAGTTGGCACTAGCGGGAGTGCGGCTGATACGCAGTATTTT
>TRBJ2-2|once|-|TRBV12-3/TRBV12-4|13
CASRIPNTGGLFF
TGTGCCAGCAGAATCCCGAACACCGGGGGGCTGTTTTTT
>TRBJ2-7|-|-|TRBV6-5|15
CASSYGRGSSYEQYF
TGTGCCAGCAGTTACGGCCGGGGATCATCCTACGAGCAGTACTTC
>TRBJ2-7|many|TRBD1|TRBV29-1|13
CSVSRDRAYEQYF
TGCAGCGTTTCCCGGGACAGGGCCTACGAGCAGTACTTC
>TRBJ1-2|few|-|TRBV11-2|16
CASSLVGKPGVDGYTF
TGTGCCAGCAGCTTAGTCGGGAAGCCCGGAGTTGATGGCTACACCTTC
>TRBJ1-2|-|TRBD1|TRBV7-9|17
CASSPNLRTGGAEGYTF
TGTGCCAGCAGCCCGAACCTTAGGACAGGGGGCGCGGAGGGCTACACCTTC
>TRBJ1-2|few|-|TRBV15|16
CATSRDYPGVGYGYTF
TGTGCCACCAGCAGAGATTACCCCGGGGTAGGCTATGGCTACACCTTC
>TRBJ1-2|-|-|TRBV5-6|17
CASRFTYQTAANYGYTF
TGTGCCAGCAGATTCACATATCAGACAGCGGCTAACTATGGCTACACCTTC